This TCR beta chain is from a study of blood T cells in healthy people across ages. Study results and limitations: Among T cells, TCR beta diversity per million cells dropped roughly linearly as age rose.

This clonotype was picked up many times. Its cognate antigen is unknown. The second PCR ran roughly 6 to 11 cycles with a sample-barcoded 5' primer and J-beta primers. TCRdb processed the 5' RACE reads anew with MiXCR; each CDR3 protein has one entry. This table holds about 720,000 distinct CDR3 sequences, roughly 20% found once. V gave up 2 bases and J gave up 5 bases, with 8 bases separating them. The CDR3 covers 13 residues. Per the germline V gene, CDR1 is SGHTA and CDR2 is FQGNSA. This sequence was found in a man between 65 and 85 years old in good health. The sequenced sample was blood. V and J are TRBV7-2 and TRBJ2-3; no clear D. CDR3: CASSLPLRDTQYF. In nucleotides, the CDR3 is TGTGCCAGCAGCTTACCGCTTCGAGATACGCAGTATTTT.